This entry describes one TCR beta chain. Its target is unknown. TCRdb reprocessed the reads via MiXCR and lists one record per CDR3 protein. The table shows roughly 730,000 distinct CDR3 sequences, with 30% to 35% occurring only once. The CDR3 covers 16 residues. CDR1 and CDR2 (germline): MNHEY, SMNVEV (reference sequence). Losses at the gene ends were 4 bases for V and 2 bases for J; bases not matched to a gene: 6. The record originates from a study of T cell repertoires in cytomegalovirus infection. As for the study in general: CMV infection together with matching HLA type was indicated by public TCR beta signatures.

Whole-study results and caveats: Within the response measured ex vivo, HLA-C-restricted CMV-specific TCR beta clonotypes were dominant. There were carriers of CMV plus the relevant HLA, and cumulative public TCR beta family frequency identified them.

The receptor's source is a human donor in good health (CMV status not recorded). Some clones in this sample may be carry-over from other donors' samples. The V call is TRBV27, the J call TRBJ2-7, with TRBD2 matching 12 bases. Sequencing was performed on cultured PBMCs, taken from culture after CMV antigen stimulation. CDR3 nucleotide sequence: TGTGCCAGCAGTTCCAGCGGACTAGCGGGAACCTACGAGCAGTACTTC. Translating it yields CASSSSGLAGTYEQYF.